What follows is one T cell receptor beta chain and its context. Its antigen is not known. The sample belongs to a study of shared clonotypes between healthy human individuals. Regarding the study as a whole: In general, naive subsets displayed greater estimated richness than memory subsets did.

Terminally differentiated effector memory CD45RA+ cells were excluded from the naive CD8 cells, which were CD45RO-negative and positively selected for CCR7. Sequenced by immunoSEQ multiplex PCR; TCRdb stores in-frame clones only, minus some. The sample lists about 2.2 million clones, 85% to 95% seen once, with around 1.7% in the top ten. The clonotype originates from a man younger than 35 in good health. Some clones in this sample may be carry-over from other donors' samples. Material for sequencing was naive CD8+ T cells from PBMCs.

The CDR3 DNA reads as TGCGCCAGCAGCCAAGCGGGGCGGGACCCGACCCGGTACAATGAGCAGTTCTTC. Residues: CASSQAGRDPTRYNEQFF. The gene calls are TRBV4-1 and TRBJ2-1; D possibly corresponds to TRBD2 (6 bases). From germline, CDR1 is MGHRA and CDR2 YSYEKL. V lost 1 base, J lost 4 bases, and 20 bases lay in between. This CDR3 contains 18 residues.